Below, 31 T cell receptor beta chains from the same sample are listed, as sequenced in a study of regulatory T cells in long-lasting Graves disease. Sequencing libraries for TCR beta were prepared with iRepertoire HTBI primers and Arm-PCR of CDR3 regions. A single record per CDR3 protein comes from TCRdb applying MiXCR to the multiplex PCR reads. The sample holds approximately 350,000 distinct CDR3 sequences, roughly 25% seen once. As for time point: persistent/refractory GD, antithyroid drugs over 5 years with positive TRAb. Making the TCR library involved RNA that had been extracted from PBMCs. The sequencing used peripheral blood mononuclear cells (PBMCs), collected when the disease was refractory, from a patient treated with antithyroid drugs. The origin of the receptors is a woman aged 35 to 49 with Graves disease.

The rearrangement uses TRBV28 and TRBJ2-1, with TRBD1 matching 8 bases. The germline V gene encodes CDR1 MDHEN and CDR2 SYDVKM. There are 15 residues in the CDR3. The V and J ends lost 6 bases and 3 bases, in that order; junction bases with no gene match: 7. The CDR3 bases are TGTGCCAGCAGCACGACAGGGGAACACTACAATGAGCAGTTCTTC. Amino acid sequence: CASSTTGEHYNEQFF. Drawing the rest from reference TRBV28 and TRBJ2-1, the complete variable domain is DVKVTQSSRYLVKRTGEKVFLECVQDMDHENMFWYRQDPGLGLRLIYFSYDVKMKEKGDIPEGYSVSREKKERFSLILESASTNQTSMYLCASSTTGEHYNEQFFGPGTRLTVL.

This clonotype was seen ten or more times. V usage is TRBV2 and J usage is TRBJ1-1, with TRBD1 as a possible D gene (5 bases). Between the trimmed V and J ends, which lost 6 bases and 3 bases, there was a span of 26 bases. The germline CDR1 and CDR2 sequences are SNHLY and FYNNEI. The CDR3 loop spans 18 amino acids. DNA of the CDR3: TGTGCCAGCAGCCTACTGAGGCAGGCGCCCTGGGGGGACACTGAAGCTTTCTTT. Translating gives CASSLLRQAPWGDTEAFF.

This clonotype was detected only a few times. V and J are TRBV5-1 and TRBJ2-2; 9 bases match TRBD2. The CDR3 covers 15 residues. Germline V lookup: CDR1 SGHRS, CDR2 YFSETQ. V was clipped by 4 bases and J by 6 bases; unmatched bases: 7. The chain's CDR3 is CASSRPGLAAGELFF. The CDR3, as DNA: TGCGCCAGCAGCCGGCCGGGACTAGCAGCCGGGGAGCTGTTTTTT. Based on the CDR3 plus reference TRBV5-1 and TRBJ2-2, the full variable domain is KAGVTQTPRYLIKTRGQQVTLSCSPISGHRSVSWYQQTPGQGLQFLFEYFSETQRNKGNFPGRFSGRQFSNSRSEMNVSTLELGDSALYLCASSRPGLAAGELFFGEGSRLTVL.

This clonotype was found a few times. This rearrangement joins TRBV5-4 to TRBJ2-7, with 15 nucleotides matching TRBD2. This CDR3 region has 16 residues. Germline V gene sequence: CDR1 SGHNT, CDR2 YYREEE (reference sequence). Germline trimming cut 2 bases from V and 1 base from J; bases unmatched to any gene: 1. CDR3 in DNA: TGTGCCAGCAGCTTCGGGACTAGCGGGAGGTCCTACGAGCAGTACTTC. Residues: CASSFGTSGRSYEQYF. The entire variable domain, with the rest obtained from reference TRBV5-4 and TRBJ2-7, is as follows: ETGVTQSPTHLIKTRGQQVTLRCSSQSGHNTVSWYQQALGQGPQFIFQYYREEENGRGNFPPRFSGLQFPNYSSELNVNALELDDSALYLCASSFGTSGRSYEQYFGPGTRLTVT.

This clonotype appeared a few times. The rearrangement uses TRBV3-1 and TRBJ1-1; 8 nucleotides line up with TRBD1. With V trimmed by 0 bases and J by 7 bases, 10 bases remained unmatched. From germline, CDR1 is LGHDT and CDR2 YNNKEL (reference sequence). The CDR3 extends over 16 amino acids. The CDR3 region has the DNA TGTGCCAGCAGCCAAGATGGTGACAGGGGACGGTATGAAGCTTTCTTT. It specifies CASSQDGDRGRYEAFF.

V gene TRBV6-5 combines with J gene TRBJ2-1; TRBD1 is a possible D gene (5 bases). V lost 0 bases and J lost 10, with 10 bases in between. This CDR3 is 13 amino acids long. CDR1 MNHEY and CDR2 SVGAGI come from the germline V gene. CDR3 DNA: TGTGCCAGCAGTTACTCGACCACAGGAGAGCAGTTCTTC. Protein sequence: CASSYSTTGEQFF.

This clonotype came up a few times. The V gene is TRBV5-8, the J gene TRBJ2-7; TRBD1 or TRBD2 may be the D gene (5 bases each). The V gene's germline CDR1 is SGHTS and CDR2 YDEGEE. CDR3 size: 13 residues. Trimming took 2 bases from V and 3 from J, leaving 9 bases between them. CDR3 residues: CASSFEGFYEQYF. CDR3 in DNA: TGTGCCAGCAGCTTCGAGGGGTTCTACGAGCAGTACTTC.

The rearrangement uses TRBV30 and TRBJ1-2; D is unresolved. Germline V lookup: CDR1 GTSNPN, CDR2 SVGIG (reference sequence). The CDR3 is made up of 13 amino acids. V was trimmed by 4 bases and J by 2 bases, leaving 11 bases between them. The CDR3 nucleotides are TGTGCCTGGACCGAGAACCCCAACTATGGCTACACCTTC. Its protein is CAWTENPNYGYTF.

This clonotype was recorded many times. This chain links TRBV28 with TRBJ1-2; no clear D. This CDR3 has 15 amino acids. V lost 4 bases, J lost 3 bases, and 15 bases lay in between. CDR1 and CDR2 (germline): MDHEN, SYDVKM. This CDR3 reads CASSSNLQGHYGYTF. As DNA, the CDR3 is TGTGCCAGCAGTTCAAATCTACAAGGGCACTATGGCTACACCTTC.

The chain uses TRBV27 and TRBJ1-1; maybe TRBD1 (5 bases). Germline V CDR1 and CDR2: MNHEY, SMNVEV (reference sequence). Trimming cost V 7 bases and J 0 bases, with 9 bases left between them. The CDR3 is 13 residues long. The CDR3 DNA follows: TGTGCCAGCAAGACAGCCATGAACACTGAAGCTTTCTTT. This sequence encodes CASKTAMNTEAFF.

This clonotype occurred many times. The chain employs TRBV12-3 or TRBV12-4 and TRBJ1-1; D unresolved. The CDR3 runs to 13 residues. The V end lost 2 bases, the J end lost 3 bases, and 7 bases lay between the germline ends. Here the CDR3 DNA reads TGTGCCAGCAGTTTACAGGAGGACACTGAAGCTTTCTTT. It codes for CASSLQEDTEAFF.

The DNA of the CDR3 is TGTGCCAGCAGCTCCGGGTCTGGGTCCGAGGAGCTGTTTTTT. The encoded protein is CASSSGSGSEELFF. This chain joins TRBV5-6 and TRBJ2-2; the D is unclear. V lost 3 bases to trimming and J lost 10 bases, with 16 bases between them. The length of the CDR3 is 14 residues. Germline CDR1 SGHDT, CDR2 YYEEEE.

A remark on this clonotype: This clone may be a read error of a much larger clone one base away. V and J are TRBV6-9 and TRBJ2-7; TRBD1 matches 7 bases. Trimming took 3 bases from V and 2 from J; bases not matched to a gene: 7. Germline lookup yields CDR1 MNHGY and CDR2 SVAAGI. The CDR3 extends over 15 amino acids. The CDR3 loop is CASSYLTGSPYEQYF. CDR3 sequence (DNA): TGTGCCAGCAGTTACCTGACAGGGAGCCCCTACGAGCAGTACTTC.

The V call is TRBV7-9, the J call TRBJ2-1, with 8 nucleotides matching TRBD2. This CDR3 is built from 16 residues. V shed 4 bases and J 2 bases; nucleotides not matched to a gene: 7. Germline CDR1 SEHNR, CDR2 FQNEAQ (reference sequence). The CDR3 here is CASSSIPSGPYNEQFF. The CDR3 nucleotides are TGTGCCAGCAGCTCAATTCCTAGCGGGCCCTACAATGAGCAGTTCTTC.

In its sample, this clonotype was seen many times. The rearrangement joins TRBV12-3 or TRBV12-4 to TRBJ2-2, with TRBD1 matching over 7 bases. This CDR3 region has 13 residues. The trim removed 5 bases at V and 6 bases at J, leaving 3 bases unmatched. CDR3 nucleotides: TGTGCCAGCAGTGCCCAGGGGGCCGGGGAGCTGTTTTTT. As protein: CASSAQGAGELFF.

This clonotype was seen repeatedly, ten times or more. The chain employs TRBV2 and TRBJ2-2; D is ambiguous. The length of the CDR3 is 14 residues. Germline CDR1 SNHLY, CDR2 FYNNEI. Trimming removed 4 bases from V and 7 bases from J, with 13 bases in between. In DNA form, the CDR3 reads TGTGCCAGCAGTGGCGTGGAATACGGCGGGGAGCTGTTTTTT. Protein product: CASSGVEYGGELFF.

This rearrangement joins TRBV10-3 to TRBJ2-7, with TRBD2 identical over 7 bases. This CDR3 region has 15 residues. Looked up from germline, CDR1 is ENHRY and CDR2 is SYGVKD. V shed 10 bases, J shed 5 bases, and the junction held 17 bases outside the gene matches. CDR3 residues: CATGERTRTGDEQYF. The CDR3 DNA is TGTGCCACTGGGGAAAGGACTAGAACGGGGGACGAGCAGTACTTC.

V and J are TRBV7-2 and TRBJ2-3; D not certain. The CDR3 has 14 amino acids. CDR1 and CDR2 (germline): SGHTA, FQGNSA. V was cut by 2 bases and J by 5 bases, with 11 bases left in between. CDR3 coding DNA: TGTGCCAGCAGCTTAATTCCCATTGTAGATACGCAGTATTTT. It encodes CASSLIPIVDTQYF.

This clonotype was seen ten or more times. V usage is TRBV6-9 and J usage is TRBJ1-2; tentative D call: TRBD1 (6 bases). The CDR3 has 15 residues. Germline CDR1 MNHGY, CDR2 SVAAGI. V lost 3 bases and J lost 6, with 17 bases in between. As DNA, the CDR3 is TGTGCCAGCAGTTACAACGTCGGCCGACAGGATGGCTACACCTTC. This sequence encodes CASSYNVGRQDGYTF.

This clonotype was found many times. The gene calls are TRBV28 and TRBJ2-7; D gene unclear. The CDR3 loop spans 12 amino acids. Germline CDR1 and CDR2: MDHEN and SYDVKM. Trimming shortened V by 2 bases and J by 2 bases, and 4 bases separated the two germline ends. CDR3 bases: TGTGCCAGCAGTTTACCCGCCTACGAGCAGTACTTC. The encoded protein is CASSLPAYEQYF.

The chain uses TRBV20-1 and TRBJ1-1, with D perhaps TRBD1 (5 bases). Germline V CDR1 and CDR2: DFQATT, SNEGSKA (reference sequence). The CDR3 consists of 11 residues. Trimming pared 1 base from V and 10 bases from J, leaving 10 bases between. The CDR3 protein is CSARGPGLAFF. The CDR3 region has the DNA TGCAGTGCTAGAGGGCCAGGGTTAGCTTTCTTT.

The chain combines TRBV5-4 with TRBJ2-4, with 9 bases identical to TRBD1. J lost 4 bases, V lost 3 bases, and 5 bases had no gene match. CDR3 length: 15 amino acids. Germline V lookup: CDR1 SGHNT, CDR2 YYREEE (reference sequence). CDR3 amino acids: CASSSGDRAKNIQYF. CDR3 sequence (DNA): TGTGCCAGCAGCTCGGGGGACAGGGCGAAAAACATTCAGTACTTC.

This clonotype turned up a few times. CDR3 loop: CASTLVDRGRDGELFF. DNA for the CDR3: TGTGCCAGCACCTTAGTAGACAGGGGGCGCGACGGGGAGCTGTTTTTT. The gene calls are TRBV6-1 and TRBJ2-2, with 10 bases identical to TRBD1. The CDR3 consists of 16 residues. The germline gives CDR1 MNHNS, CDR2 SASEGT. J was trimmed by 7 bases and V by 7 bases; bases with no gene match: 12.

This clonotype has only a few counts. A read error may produce the germline difference seen at one junction end. V usage is TRBV12-5 and J usage is TRBJ2-4; D gene uncertain. The CDR3 consists of 10 residues. The germline CDR1 and CDR2 sequences are LGHNT and FRNRAP. The CDR3 DNA sequence: TGTGCTAGTGGTCCGCAACATGAGGCCTTC. This sequence encodes CASGPQHEAF.

The table lists this clonotype with many counts. The rearrangement uses TRBV6-1 and TRBJ2-7; 15 bases line up with TRBD2. CDR1 is MNHNS and CDR2 is SASEGT in the germline V gene. V was pared by 5 bases and J by 1 base, with 6 bases of the junction left unmatched. The CDR3 length is 17 residues. Here the CDR3 reads CASSPAGTSGRSYEQYF. CDR3 DNA: TGTGCCAGCAGTCCGGCCGGGACTAGCGGGAGGTCCTACGAGCAGTACTTC.

The chain couples TRBV11-2 to TRBJ2-1; TRBD1 is a possible D gene (7 bases). Germline V gene sequence: CDR1 SGHAT, CDR2 FQNNGV. This CDR3 contains 16 residues. Between the trimmed V and J ends, which lost 6 bases and 7 bases, there was a span of 22 bases. The CDR3 DNA follows: TGTGCCAGCAGATGGAGGGGGGACAGTGATGCAAATGAGCAGTTCTTC. Residues: CASRWRGDSDANEQFF.

The chain's CDR3 is CASNRQGGDTGELFF. The CDR3 region has the DNA TGTGCCAGCAATCGACAGGGGGGCGACACCGGGGAGCTGTTTTTT. This rearrangement joins TRBV25-1 to TRBJ2-2; 9 bases line up with TRBD1. Germline loops: CDR1 MGHDK, CDR2 SYGVNS. The CDR3 runs to 15 residues. The trim removed 7 bases at V and 3 bases at J, leaving 6 bases unmatched.

The table lists this clonotype with a few counts. J is TRBJ1-1 and V is TRBV25-1, with D unclear. This CDR3 region has 13 residues. Germline V gene lookup returns CDR1 MGHDK and CDR2 SYGVNS. V was trimmed by 9 bases and J by 2 bases, leaving 13 bases between them. CDR3 nucleotide sequence: TGTGCCAGTCTAACAGACATCAACACTGAAGCTTTCTTT. This sequence encodes CASLTDINTEAFF. The whole variable domain, filled in from reference TRBV25-1 and TRBJ1-1, reads EADIYQTPRYLVIGTGKKITLECSQTMGHDKMYWYQQDPGMELHLIHYSYGVNSTEKGDLSSESTVSRIRTEHFPLTLESARPSHTSQYLCASLTDINTEAFFGQGTRLTVV.

This clonotype was counted only a few times. One end of the junction fails to match germline, which may point to a read error. This rearrangement joins TRBV10-3 to TRBJ2-5; the D is unclear. Germline values: CDR1 ENHRY, CDR2 SYGVKD. The CDR3 has 13 amino acids. The CDR3 nucleotides are TGTACCATCAGGACCTTGGGCCAAGAGACCCAGTACTTC. Translation gives CTIRTLGQETQYF.

V is TRBV29-1 and J is TRBJ2-7, with 8 bases matching TRBD1. The germline V gene has CDR1 SQVTM and CDR2 ANQGSEA. With 2 bases clipped from V and 5 bases from J, the junction kept 5 bases outside the gene matches. The CDR3 runs to 13 residues. The CDR3 DNA follows: TGCAGCGTTGAACAGGGGGCTGGTCACGAGCAGTACTTC. Residues: CSVEQGAGHEQYF.

This clonotype appeared a few times. One end of the junction does not line up with germline, which may come from a read error. The chain couples TRBV19 to TRBJ2-5; D perhaps matches TRBD1 (6 bases). This CDR3 spans 11 amino acids. CDR1 and CDR2 from the germline V gene are LNHDA and SQIVND (reference sequence). As DNA, the CDR3 is TGTGCCGGGCTAGGGGGAGAGGCCCAGTACTTC. Encoded protein: CAGLGGEAQYF.